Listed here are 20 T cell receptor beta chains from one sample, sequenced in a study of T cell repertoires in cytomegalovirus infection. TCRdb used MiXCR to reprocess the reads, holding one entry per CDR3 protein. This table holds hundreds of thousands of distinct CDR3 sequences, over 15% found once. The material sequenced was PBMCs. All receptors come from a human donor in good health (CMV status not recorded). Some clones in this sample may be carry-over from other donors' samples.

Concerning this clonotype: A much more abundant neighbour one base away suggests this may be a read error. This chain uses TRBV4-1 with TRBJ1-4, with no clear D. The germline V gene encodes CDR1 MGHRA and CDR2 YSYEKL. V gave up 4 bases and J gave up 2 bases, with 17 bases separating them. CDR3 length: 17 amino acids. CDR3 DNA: TGCGCCAGCAGCCTAATAAGAGGGAAGCAGACTAATGAAAAACTGTTTTTT. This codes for CASSLIRGKQTNEKLFF.

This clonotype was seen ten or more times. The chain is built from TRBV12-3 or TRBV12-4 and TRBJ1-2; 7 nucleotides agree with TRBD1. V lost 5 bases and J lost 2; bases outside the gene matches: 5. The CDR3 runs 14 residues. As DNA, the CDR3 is TGTGCCAGCAGTCCGGACAGGTCCAACTATGGCTACACCTTC. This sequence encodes CASSPDRSNYGYTF.

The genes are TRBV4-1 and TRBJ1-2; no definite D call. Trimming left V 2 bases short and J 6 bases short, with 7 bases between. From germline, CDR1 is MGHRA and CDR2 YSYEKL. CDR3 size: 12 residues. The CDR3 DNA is TGCGCCAGCAGCCAATGGGGAGATGGCTACACCTTC. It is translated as CASSQWGDGYTF.

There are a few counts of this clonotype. The CDR3: CASSPGTSGSRPSYNEQFF. The CDR3 coding sequence is TGTGCCAGCAGCCCAGGGACTAGCGGGAGTAGACCTTCCTACAATGAGCAGTTCTTC. This sequence joins TRBV7-9 and TRBJ2-1; 14 nucleotides line up with TRBD2. CDR3 length: 19 amino acids. V lost 5 bases and J lost 1; bases outside the gene matches: 10. CDR1 is SEHNR, CDR2 FQNEAQ, per germline (reference sequence).

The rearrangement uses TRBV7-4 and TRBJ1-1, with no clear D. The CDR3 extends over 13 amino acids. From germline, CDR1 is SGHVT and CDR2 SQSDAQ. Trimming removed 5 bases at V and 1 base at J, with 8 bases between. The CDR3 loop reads CASSTSENTEAFF. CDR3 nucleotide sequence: TGTGCCAGCAGCACCTCGGAGAACACTGAAGCTTTCTTT.

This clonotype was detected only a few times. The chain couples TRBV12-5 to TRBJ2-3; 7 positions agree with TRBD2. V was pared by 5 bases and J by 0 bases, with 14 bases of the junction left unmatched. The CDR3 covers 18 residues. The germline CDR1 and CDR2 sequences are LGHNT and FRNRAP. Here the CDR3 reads CASGPSGADLFSTDTQYF. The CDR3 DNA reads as TGTGCTAGTGGTCCCAGCGGGGCCGATCTTTTTAGCACAGATACGCAGTATTTT.

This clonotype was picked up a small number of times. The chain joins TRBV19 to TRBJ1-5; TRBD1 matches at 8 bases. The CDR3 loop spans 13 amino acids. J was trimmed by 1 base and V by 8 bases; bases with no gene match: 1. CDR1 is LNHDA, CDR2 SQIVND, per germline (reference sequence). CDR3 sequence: CASGDRSNQPQHF. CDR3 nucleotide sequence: TGTGCCAGTGGGGACAGGAGCAATCAGCCCCAGCATTTT.

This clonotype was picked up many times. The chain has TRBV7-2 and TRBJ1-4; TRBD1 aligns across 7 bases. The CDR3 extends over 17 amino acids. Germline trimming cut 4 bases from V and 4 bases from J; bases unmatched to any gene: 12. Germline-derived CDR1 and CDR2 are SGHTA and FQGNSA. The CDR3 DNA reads TGTGCCAGCAGCTCCAGGGGGAGACGCGGTTTTAATGAAAAACTGTTTTTT. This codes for CASSSRGRRGFNEKLFF.

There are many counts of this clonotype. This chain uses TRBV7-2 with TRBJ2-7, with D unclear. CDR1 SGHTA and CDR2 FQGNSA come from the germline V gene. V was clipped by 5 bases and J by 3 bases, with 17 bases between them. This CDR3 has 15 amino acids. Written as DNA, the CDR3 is TGTGCCAGCAGCCCCGTGGGAACCGGCGGCTACGAGCAGTACTTC. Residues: CASSPVGTGGYEQYF.

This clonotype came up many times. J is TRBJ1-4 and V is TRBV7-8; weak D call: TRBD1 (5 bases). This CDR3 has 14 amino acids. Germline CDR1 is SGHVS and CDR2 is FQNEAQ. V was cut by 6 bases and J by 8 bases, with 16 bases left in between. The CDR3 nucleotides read TGTGCCAGCAGTTCAGAGGCCGGGACCGAAAAACTGTTTTTT. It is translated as CASSSEAGTEKLFF.

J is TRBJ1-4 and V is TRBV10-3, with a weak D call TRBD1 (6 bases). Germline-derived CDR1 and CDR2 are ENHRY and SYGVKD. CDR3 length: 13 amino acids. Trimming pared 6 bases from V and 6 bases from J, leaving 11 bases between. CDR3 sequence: CAIRQGQDEKLFF. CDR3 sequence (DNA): TGTGCCATCAGACAGGGACAAGATGAAAAACTGTTTTTT.

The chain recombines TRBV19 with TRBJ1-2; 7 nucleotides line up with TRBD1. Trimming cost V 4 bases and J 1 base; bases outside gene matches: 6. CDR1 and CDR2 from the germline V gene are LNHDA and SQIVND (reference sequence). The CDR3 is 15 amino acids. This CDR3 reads CASSKPGQSNYGYTF. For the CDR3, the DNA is TGTGCCAGTAGTAAACCGGGACAGAGTAACTATGGCTACACCTTC. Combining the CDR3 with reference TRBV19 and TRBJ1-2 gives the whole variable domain DGGITQSPKYLFRKEGQNVTLSCEQNLNHDAMYWYRQDPGQGLRLIYYSQIVNDFQKGDIAEGYSVSREKKESFPLTVTSAQKNPTAFYLCASSKPGQSNYGYTFGSGTRLTVV.

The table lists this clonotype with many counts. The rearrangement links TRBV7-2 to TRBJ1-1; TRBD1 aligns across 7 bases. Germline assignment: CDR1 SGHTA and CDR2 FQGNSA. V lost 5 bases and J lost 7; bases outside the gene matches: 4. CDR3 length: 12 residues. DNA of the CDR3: TGTGCCAGCAGCCTGGGACAGCTTGAAGCTTTCTTT. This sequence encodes CASSLGQLEAFF.

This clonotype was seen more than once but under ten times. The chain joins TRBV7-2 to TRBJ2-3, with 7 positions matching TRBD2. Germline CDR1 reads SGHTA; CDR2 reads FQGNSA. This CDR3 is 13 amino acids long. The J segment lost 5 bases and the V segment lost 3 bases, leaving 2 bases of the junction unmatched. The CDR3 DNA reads TGTGCCAGCAGCTTGGCTAGCGGAGATACGCAGTATTTT. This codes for CASSLASGDTQYF.

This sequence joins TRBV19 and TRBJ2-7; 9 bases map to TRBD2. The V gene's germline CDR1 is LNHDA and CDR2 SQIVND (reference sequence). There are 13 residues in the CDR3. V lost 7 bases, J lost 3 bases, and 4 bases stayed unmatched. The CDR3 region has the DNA TGTGCCAGTACTGGAGCGGGAGGCTACGAGCAGTACTTC. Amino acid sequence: CASTGAGGYEQYF.

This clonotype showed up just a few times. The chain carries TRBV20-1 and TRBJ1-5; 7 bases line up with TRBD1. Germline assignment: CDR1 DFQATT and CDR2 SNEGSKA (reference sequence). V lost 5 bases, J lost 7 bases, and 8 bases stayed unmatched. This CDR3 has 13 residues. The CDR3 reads CSAQTGFGQPQHF. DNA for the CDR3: TGCAGTGCTCAGACAGGGTTTGGACAGCCCCAGCATTTT.

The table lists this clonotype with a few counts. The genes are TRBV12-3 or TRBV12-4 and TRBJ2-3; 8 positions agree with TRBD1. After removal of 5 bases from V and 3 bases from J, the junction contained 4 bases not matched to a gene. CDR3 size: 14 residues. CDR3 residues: CASSIRQGTDTQYF. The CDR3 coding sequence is TGTGCCAGCAGTATACGACAGGGGACAGATACGCAGTATTTT.

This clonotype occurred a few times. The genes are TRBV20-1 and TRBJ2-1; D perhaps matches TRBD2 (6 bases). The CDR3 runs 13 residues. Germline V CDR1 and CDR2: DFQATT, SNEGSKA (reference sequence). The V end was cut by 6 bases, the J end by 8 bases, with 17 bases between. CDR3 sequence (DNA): TGCAGTGCCCGAAAGCGCGGGGTCGATGAGCAGTTCTTC. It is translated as CSARKRGVDEQFF.

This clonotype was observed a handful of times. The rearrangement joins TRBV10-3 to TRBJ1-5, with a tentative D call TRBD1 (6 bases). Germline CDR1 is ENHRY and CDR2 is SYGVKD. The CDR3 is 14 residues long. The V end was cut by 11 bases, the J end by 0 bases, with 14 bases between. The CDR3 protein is CAPGAQTSNQPQHF. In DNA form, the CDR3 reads TGTGCCCCAGGGGCACAAACTAGCAATCAGCCCCAGCATTTT.

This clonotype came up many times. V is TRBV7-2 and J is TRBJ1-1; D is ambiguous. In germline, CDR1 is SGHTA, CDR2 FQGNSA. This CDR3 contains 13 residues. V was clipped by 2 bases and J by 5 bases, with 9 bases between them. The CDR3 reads CASSLFDQTEAFF. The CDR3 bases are TGTGCCAGCAGCTTATTCGATCAGACTGAAGCTTTCTTT.